These 26 T cell receptor beta chains share one sample of origin, sequenced in a study of glioma-infiltrating T cells after dendritic cell vaccination. As to time point: after dendritic cell vaccination, including at tumor progression/relapse. The protocol was immunoSEQ multiplex PCR, while the TCRdb copy is restricted to in-frame clones and leaves out a portion. The sample consists of 90,000 to 95,000 clones, approximately 78% of them appearing once. The starting material was blood, obtained after dendritic cell vaccination. These TCRs come from a human donor with glioblastoma.

This chain links TRBV2 with TRBJ2-4; 10 bases align to TRBD1. Germline CDR1 SNHLY, CDR2 FYNNEI. The ends lost 3 bases at V and 13 bases at J; junction bases unmatched: 12. The CDR3 extends over 15 amino acids. CDR3 nucleotide sequence: TGTGCCAGCAGTGAGGTCCGGGACAGGGGCTCGACACAGTACTTC. This encodes CASSEVRDRGSTQYF.

The CDR3 region is CASSPQGFGADTQYF. CDR3 DNA sequence: TGTGCCAGCAGCCCACAGGGTTTTGGGGCAGATACGCAGTATTTT. The genes are TRBV9 and TRBJ2-3, with D perhaps TRBD1 (6 bases). CDR3 length equals 15 residues. Trimming took 4 bases from V and 4 from J, leaving 16 bases between them. Germline loops: CDR1 SGDLS, CDR2 YYNGEE.

The table lists this clone with a few counts. V usage is TRBV4-1 and J usage is TRBJ1-3; no firm D call. Germline CDR1 and CDR2: MGHRA and YSYEKL. V gave up 0 bases and J gave up 5 bases, with 11 bases separating them. CDR3 length: 15 residues. As DNA, the CDR3 is TGCGCCAGCAGCCAAGAACGTACAGATCGAAACACCATATATTTT. This gives the protein CASSQERTDRNTIYF.

The V gene is TRBV7-7, the J gene TRBJ2-5, with TRBD1 identical over 9 bases. This CDR3 spans 15 amino acids. The V gene end was trimmed by 5 bases and the J gene end by 1 base; junction bases not matched to a gene: 5. Germline CDR1 reads SSHAT; CDR2 reads FNYEAQ (reference sequence). The CDR3 DNA reads TGTGCCAGCAGCATGGGACAGGGCTTCCAAGAGACCCAGTACTTC. It specifies CASSMGQGFQETQYF.

The rearrangement uses TRBV7-9 and TRBJ1-1; unclear D gene. V was trimmed by 5 bases and J by 8 bases, leaving 15 bases between them. This CDR3 comprises 13 residues. CDR1 SEHNR and CDR2 FQNEAQ come from the germline V gene (reference sequence). The CDR3 region is CASSVVSRSEAFF. As DNA, the CDR3 is TGTGCCAGCAGCGTCGTGTCGAGGAGCGAAGCTTTCTTT.

The rearrangement uses TRBV14 and TRBJ2-1; 9 bases line up with TRBD2. The germline gives CDR1 SGHDN, CDR2 FVKESK. The trim removed 5 bases at V and 2 bases at J, leaving 4 bases unmatched. This CDR3 spans 15 amino acids. CDR3 loop: CASSEREVTYNEQFF. CDR3 in DNA: TGTGCCAGCAGCGAGCGGGAGGTGACCTACAATGAGCAGTTCTTC.

This clone is a singleton in its sample. The rearrangement links TRBV10-3 to TRBJ2-1; the match to TRBD2 covers 8 bases. The germline gives CDR1 ENHRY, CDR2 SYGVKD. Unmatched junction bases numbered 6, after V lost 6 bases and J lost 8 bases. The CDR3 has 13 amino acids. The CDR3, as DNA: TGTGCCATCAGGGGCGGGGGGCGAGATGAGCAGTTCTTC. Protein sequence: CAIRGGGRDEQFF.

The CDR3 reads CASRSGQSLYEQYV. For the CDR3, the DNA is TGTGCCAGCAGATCCGGACAGAGCCTCTACGAGCAGTACGTC. This chain joins TRBV11-2 and TRBJ2-7, with D perhaps TRBD1 (6 bases). The CDR3 has 14 amino acids. The V and J ends lost 6 bases and 3 bases respectively, with 15 bases between them. CDR1 SGHAT and CDR2 FQNNGV come from the germline V gene.

The chain employs TRBV6-1 and TRBJ1-5; D unresolved. CDR3 length: 15 residues. Germline V lookup: CDR1 MNHNS, CDR2 SASEGT. Trimming removed 0 bases at V and 7 bases at J, with 13 bases between. The CDR3 reads CASSEAPRVRQPQHF. The CDR3 DNA reads as TGTGCCAGCAGTGAAGCGCCGAGGGTAAGGCAGCCCCAGCATTTT.

In this sample, this clone turned up a few times. The V and J genes are TRBV18 and TRBJ1-3; D gene unclear. CDR3 size: 15 residues. The germline gives CDR1 KGHSH, CDR2 LQKENI. Trimming removed 3 bases at V and 0 bases at J, with 9 bases between. CDR3 sequence reads: CASSPSSSSGNTIYF. The CDR3 DNA reads as TGTGCCAGCTCACCTTCATCGAGCTCTGGAAACACCATATATTTT.

The genes are TRBV6-1 and TRBJ2-7; possible D gene TRBD1, 6 bases. With 6 bases removed from V and 7 bases from J, the gap between germline ends came to 19 bases. CDR1 MNHNS and CDR2 SASEGT come from the germline V gene. The CDR3 spans 14 residues. CDR3 in amino acids: CASRQGFSAYEQYF. The CDR3 DNA reads as TGTGCCAGCAGACAGGGTTTTTCGGCGTATGAGCAGTACTTC.

The chain recombines TRBV2 with TRBJ2-4, with D possibly being TRBD1 (5 bases). Trimming took 8 bases from V and 0 from J, leaving 14 bases between them. Germline V lookup: CDR1 SNHLY, CDR2 FYNNEI. The CDR3 contains 15 residues. CDR3 amino acids: CASQNGALAKNIQYF. The CDR3 nucleotides read TGTGCCAGCCAGAATGGGGCCCTAGCCAAAAACATTCAGTACTTC.

The V and J genes are TRBV5-1 and TRBJ1-1; 7 nucleotides align to TRBD1. V was clipped by 4 bases and J by 1 base; unmatched bases: 7. Germline CDR1 is SGHRS and CDR2 is YFSETQ. This CDR3 contains 15 residues. CDR3 sequence (DNA): TGCGCCAGCAGCGATTTCGGGACAGCGAACACTGAAGCTTTCTTT. This translates into CASSDFGTANTEAFF.

The gene calls are TRBV27 and TRBJ1-6; 9 nucleotides align to TRBD1. After removal of 6 bases from V and 8 bases from J, the junction contained 8 bases not matched to a gene. Germline values: CDR1 MNHEY, CDR2 SMNVEV (reference sequence). This CDR3 spans 15 amino acids. The CDR3 sequence is CASSFHDRGYSPLHF. The CDR3 nucleotides read TGTGCCAGCAGCTTCCACGACAGGGGGTATTCACCCCTCCACTTT.

This clone was seen more than once but under ten times. This chain uses TRBV5-3 with TRBJ2-1; the D gene is possibly TRBD2 (6 bases). TRBV5-3 qualifies as an ORF whose function is uncertain. CDR3 size: 16 residues. V was cut by 6 bases and J by 0 bases, with 16 bases left in between. The chain's CDR3 is CARTPRGLSSYNEQFF. CDR3 nucleotides: TGTGCCAGAACCCCTCGGGGACTTAGCTCCTACAATGAGCAGTTCTTC.

This chain links TRBV19 with TRBJ2-2, with a tentative D call TRBD2 (5 bases). Germline V gives CDR1 LNHDA, CDR2 SQIVND (reference sequence). The V end lost 2 bases, the J end lost 7 bases, and 8 bases lay between the germline ends. This CDR3 comprises 13 residues. CDR3 sequence reads: CASSISGNGELFF. Written as DNA, the CDR3 is TGTGCCAGTAGTATATCGGGGAACGGGGAGCTGTTTTTT.

The chain joins TRBV7-3 to TRBJ2-3; D not certain. This CDR3 region has 14 residues. Trimming took off 0 bases at V and 6 bases at J, with 10 bases between the two ends. Germline CDR1 is SGHTA and CDR2 is FQGTGA. The CDR3 coding sequence is TGTGCCAGCAGCTTAACTAGCTACTCCGATACGCAGTATTTT. It encodes CASSLTSYSDTQYF. Supplemented by reference TRBV7-3 and TRBJ2-3, the full variable domain reads GAGVSQTPSNKVTEKGKYVELRCDPISGHTALYWYRQSLGQGPEFLIYFQGTGAADDSGLPNDRFFAVRPEGSVSTLKIQRTERGDSAVYLCASSLTSYSDTQYFGPGTRLTVL.

This chain uses TRBV11-2 with TRBJ2-1; D may be TRBD1 (5 bases). The CDR3 totals 11 residues. Germline V gene lookup returns CDR1 SGHAT and CDR2 FQNNGV. Trimming pared 3 bases from V and 10 bases from J, leaving 7 bases between. The CDR3 DNA is TGTGCCAGCAGCTTGGGGCGGGAGCAGTTCTTC. Amino acids: CASSLGREQFF.

The chain has TRBV21-1 and TRBJ2-7; the DNA was not compared with TRBD2, the D call given in the table. TRBV21-1 is labeled a pseudogene. The CDR3 totals 14 residues. The CDR3: CASTRVARSYEQYV. Here the CDR3 DNA reads TGTGCCAGCACACGAGTCGCTAGAAGCTACGAGCAGTACGTC.

The J gene is TRBJ2-5, the V gene TRBV5-1; 7 bases agree with TRBD2. From germline, CDR1 is SGHRS and CDR2 YFSETQ. CDR3 length equals 14 residues. Losses at the gene ends were 7 bases for V and 4 bases for J; bases not matched to a gene: 10. The CDR3 DNA sequence: TGCGCCAGCTTCCGTGGACTAGTGGGAGAGACCCAGTACTTC. Translating gives CASFRGLVGETQYF.

The chain carries TRBV5-1 and TRBJ2-1, with D possibly matching TRBD1 (6 bases). The CDR3 runs 16 residues. Trimming cost V 4 bases and J 0 bases, with 14 bases left between them. Germline values: CDR1 SGHRS, CDR2 YFSETQ. For the CDR3, the DNA is TGCGCCAGCAGCAACACAGGGCGAACCTCCTACAATGAGCAGTTCTTC. It specifies CASSNTGRTSYNEQFF.

The chain has TRBV5-1 and TRBJ2-7; 7 bases match TRBD2. Trimming cost V 4 bases and J 3 bases; bases outside gene matches: 13. The V gene's germline CDR1 is SGHRS and CDR2 YFSETQ. The CDR3 is made up of 16 amino acids. CDR3 DNA sequence: TGCGCCAGCAGCCGGGCTGTTGGCGGGGGTTTCTACGAGCAGTACTTC. Translation: CASSRAVGGGFYEQYF.

The chain has TRBV29-1 and TRBJ2-3, with 8 bases aligning to TRBD1. This CDR3 has 14 amino acids. V shed 6 bases and J 1 base; nucleotides not matched to a gene: 6. Germline lookup yields CDR1 SQVTM and CDR2 ANQGSEA. In DNA, the CDR3 is TGCAGCGTAGACAGGGGTTTTGGCACAGATACGCAGTATTTT. Translation: CSVDRGFGTDTQYF.

CDR3 residues: CASSPREGYYGYTF. The CDR3 DNA follows: TGTGCCAGCAGCCCTAGGGAGGGCTACTATGGCTACACCTTC. V gene TRBV5-6 combines with J gene TRBJ1-2, with D uncertain. V was trimmed by 4 bases and J by 3 bases, leaving 13 bases between them. Germline assignment: CDR1 SGHDT and CDR2 YYEEEE. The CDR3 loop spans 14 amino acids. The full variable domain, in which reference TRBV5-6 and TRBJ1-2 provide the parts outside the CDR3, is DAGVTQSPTHLIKTRGQQVTLRCSPKSGHDTVSWYQQALGQGPQFIFQYYEEEERQRGNFPDRFSGHQFPNYSSELNVNALLLGDSALYLCASSPREGYYGYTFGSGTRLTVV.

V usage is TRBV5-1 and J usage is TRBJ1-2, with 7 positions matching TRBD1. V was clipped by 4 bases and J by 3 bases; unmatched bases: 9. Germline V gives CDR1 SGHRS, CDR2 YFSETQ. The CDR3 spans 15 residues. The CDR3 loop reads CASSQPDRAYYGYTF. The CDR3 DNA follows: TGCGCCAGCAGCCAACCCGACAGGGCTTACTATGGCTACACCTTC.

The gene calls are TRBV5-5 and TRBJ2-7, with a possible D match to TRBD1 (6 bases). Per germline, CDR1 SGHKS and CDR2 YYEKEE (reference sequence). The CDR3 extends over 14 amino acids. Trimming cost V 2 bases and J 1 base, with 10 bases left between them. Here the CDR3 DNA reads TGTGCCAGCAGCTTTTCAGGGGATTCCTACGAGCAGTACGTC. Translating gives CASSFSGDSYEQYV.